This T cell receptor (beta chain) was recovered during a study of cytomegalovirus exposure and HLA in healthy donors. Germline CDR1 is GTSNPN and CDR2 is SVGIG (reference sequence). With 0 bases clipped from V and 9 bases from J, the junction kept 11 bases outside the gene matches. The CDR3 sequence is 15 residues long. Primers for the PCR totalled 60 Vbeta and 13 Jbeta. Sequencing used immunoSEQ multiplex PCR; TCRdb keeps in-frame clones, though not all of them. The sample gives fewer than 150,000 clones, roughly 78% of which show up once; 1% is in the top ten. The study's findings and limits: Across donors, sequencing depth was assumed by presence/absence analyses to be roughly uniform. TCR beta chains associated with HLA were, in a later analysis, more clonally expanded than equally common others. According to the study, around 180 TCR beta chains were cytomegalovirus-associated.

In the case of this clone: The antigen remains unidentified.

This TCR was recovered from a man in his forties in good health and CMV-seronegative. The chain is built from TRBV30 and TRBJ2-4; 7 nucleotides match TRBD2. The sample taken for sequencing was PBMCs. In DNA form, the CDR3 reads TGTGCCTGGAGTGTATCCCCCCCGGGGGAGGGCATTCAGTACTTC. Protein: CAWSVSPPGEGIQYF.